This is a list of T cell receptor beta chains from one sample in a study of shared clonotypes between healthy human individuals. Libraries were prepared by immunoSEQ multiplex PCR; TCRdb keeps only in-frame clonotypes and omits some of them. Seen here are around 1 million clones, around 80% observed once, and the top ten hold about 1.5%. Input material: memory CD4+ T cells sorted from blood. The receptors were sampled from a man between 18 and 35 years old in good health. The conserved cysteine and the conserved F or W are not part of the CDR3 here.

J	V	CDR3
TRBJ2-4	TRBV28	ASRSGVAKNIQY
TRBJ1-5	TRBV15	ATSRDQLVNQPQH
TRBJ2-7	TRBV4-3	ASSQDSSYEQY
TRBJ1-1	TRBV10-3	AISERGTTNTEAF
TRBJ2-3	TRBV2	ASKPWVSTDTQY
TRBJ2-1	TRBV7-9	ASSLGDGVANEQF
TRBJ1-2	TRBV6-5	ASSPLGTDGYT
TRBJ1-3	TRBV7-9	ASSLGYMPSSGNTIY
TRBJ2-3	TRBV10-1	ASSEGGTQRQY
TRBJ1-5	TRBV30	AWKENSNQPQH
TRBJ2-3	TRBV11-3	ASSLDSLGTDTQY
TRBJ2-1	TRBV10-3	AISKGGGMYNEQF
TRBJ1-2	TRBV21-1	ASSNLRDRGREGGYT
TRBJ2-7	TRBV5-4	ASSSAGTGSYEQY
TRBJ2-7	TRBV5-4	ASSFFGGTGQY
TRBJ1-1	TRBV28	ASSLGGPTPGEAF
TRBJ2-7	TRBV18	ASSSFGTRDEQY
TRBJ1-4	TRBV7-2	ASSRGGGKLF
TRBJ2-3	TRBV18	ASSPRDTDTQY
TRBJ2-2	TRBV6-5	ASSYSALNTGELF